This TCR beta chain was recorded in a study of technical replicates of blood from a handful of donors. Assay: immunoSEQ multiplex PCR; the TCRdb copy retains only in-frame clones and omits some. The profile shows almost 90,000 clones, over 85% of them singletons. In germline, CDR1 is SGHTS, CDR2 YDEGEE. The CDR3 spans 18 residues. The germline V and J ends were trimmed by 0 bases and 2 bases, with 19 bases remaining between them. Material for sequencing was T cells isolated from PBMCs. The chain joins TRBV5-8 to TRBJ2-3, with D perhaps matching TRBD2 (5 bases). This receptor was identified in a human donor in good health. CDR3 sequence reads: CASSLGERGSSFTDTQYF. The CDR3 nucleotides are TGTGCCAGCAGCTTGGGGGAGCGTGGGAGCTCCTTCACAGATACGCAGTATTTT. The whole variable domain, filled in from reference TRBV5-8 and TRBJ2-3, reads EAGVTQSPTHLIKTRGQQATLRCSPISGHTSVYWYQQALGLGLQFLLWYDEGEERNRGNFPPRFSGRQFPNYSSELNVNALELEDSALYLCASSLGERGSSFTDTQYFGPGTRLTVL.